This passage covers 20 T cell receptor beta chains from one sample sequenced in a study of blood T cell repertoires in COVID-19. The method was immunoSEQ multiplex PCR; TCRdb's version includes in-frame clones alone and lacks a portion of them. This table holds some 510,000 clones, around nine tenths found once. Sequences were obtained from PBMCs or T cells enriched from blood (not recorded which). The source of these receptors is a woman in her thirties or forties who had recovered from COVID-19.

The V call is TRBV5-1, the J call TRBJ2-5; 8 nucleotides line up with TRBD1. J lost 0 bases, V lost 4 bases, and 5 bases had no gene match. The CDR3 length is 15 residues. Germline loops: CDR1 SGHRS, CDR2 YFSETQ. The DNA for the CDR3 is TGCGCCAGCAGCGTCGGGACAGGAGACCAAGAGACCCAGTACTTC. Translated, it gives CASSVGTGDQETQYF.

The CDR3 DNA is TGCAGCGGACAGGGGGCGTCGAGCACTGAAGCTTTCTTT. This sequence encodes CSGQGASSTEAFF. The rearrangement links TRBV29-1 to TRBJ1-1; 10 bases are shared with TRBD1. The CDR3 loop spans 13 amino acids. The V gene end was trimmed by 7 bases and the J gene end by 4 bases; junction bases not matched to a gene: 6. Per the germline V gene, CDR1 is SQVTM and CDR2 is ANQGSEA. Filled out from reference TRBV29-1 and TRBJ1-1, the complete variable domain reads SAVISQKPSRDICQRGTSLTIQCQVDSQVTMMFWYRQQPGQSLTLIATANQGSEATYESGFVIDKFPISRPNLTFSTLTVSNMSPEDSSIYLCSGQGASSTEAFFGQGTRLTVV.

This sequence joins TRBV19 and TRBJ1-1; D is possibly TRBD1 (5 bases). The CDR3 extends over 14 amino acids. V shed 6 bases and J shed 1 base, with 12 bases lying between them. The germline V gene encodes CDR1 LNHDA and CDR2 SQIVND (reference sequence). DNA for the CDR3: TGTGCCAGTAGGATGGGGCCAACGAACACTGAAGCTTTCTTT. It translates to CASRMGPTNTEAFF.

The chain joins TRBV7-9 to TRBJ2-2; D uncertain. CDR3 size: 13 residues. Per germline, CDR1 SEHNR and CDR2 FQNEAQ (reference sequence). Trimming stripped 5 bases from V and 4 bases from J, with 8 bases between. The CDR3 DNA reads TGTGCCAGCAGCCCCTCGTCCACCGGGGAGCTGTTTTTT. This gives the protein CASSPSSTGELFF.

The J gene is TRBJ1-1, the V gene TRBV7-9; no reliable D call. The germline gives CDR1 SEHNR, CDR2 FQNEAQ (reference sequence). V was pared by 9 bases and J by 0 bases, with 17 bases between. The CDR3 covers 15 residues. The CDR3 DNA reads as TGTGCCAGTCAATTTTGGACGGGAATGAACACTGAAGCTTTCTTT. It codes for CASQFWTGMNTEAFF.

V usage is TRBV19 and J usage is TRBJ1-2, with TRBD1 matching 8 bases. CDR3 size: 15 residues. The germline gives CDR1 LNHDA, CDR2 SQIVND (reference sequence). V was clipped by 5 bases and J by 8 bases; unmatched bases: 13. CDR3 region: CASSAPGQGLEGYTF. CDR3 in DNA: TGTGCCAGTAGTGCCCCCGGACAGGGTTTGGAAGGCTACACCTTC. Based on the CDR3 plus reference TRBV19 and TRBJ1-2, the full variable domain is DGGITQSPKYLFRKEGQNVTLSCEQNLNHDAMYWYRQDPGQGLRLIYYSQIVNDFQKGDIAEGYSVSREKKESFPLTVTSAQKNPTAFYLCASSAPGQGLEGYTFGSGTRLTVV.

The chain carries TRBV28 and TRBJ1-3, with 7 bases identical to TRBD1. Germline loops: CDR1 MDHEN, CDR2 SYDVKM. V lost 7 bases to trimming and J lost 4 bases; unmatched junction nucleotides: 10. The CDR3 covers 15 residues. The chain's CDR3 is CASIHQGDSGNTIYF. The DNA for the CDR3 is TGTGCCAGCATCCATCAGGGGGACTCCGGAAACACCATATATTTT.

V is TRBV27 and J is TRBJ1-1; D perhaps matches TRBD1 (6 bases). The CDR3 runs to 15 residues. V lost 6 bases to trimming and J lost 0 bases, with 14 bases between them. CDR1 and CDR2 (germline): MNHEY, SMNVEV (reference sequence). The CDR3, as DNA: TGTGCCAGCAGACCCGGGGGGCGCATGAACACTGAAGCTTTCTTT. Its protein product is CASRPGGRMNTEAFF.

This chain uses TRBV7-2 with TRBJ2-1, with unresolved D. V dropped 3 bases and J dropped 3 bases, with 9 bases sitting between them. The CDR3 runs 14 residues. Germline CDR1 reads SGHTA; CDR2 reads FQGNSA. The CDR3, as DNA: TGTGCCAGCAGCTTTGACCACAGCTACAATGAGCAGTTCTTC. This gives the protein CASSFDHSYNEQFF.

The chain carries TRBV30 and TRBJ2-5; 9 bases agree with TRBD1. The CDR3 runs 14 residues. Germline lookup yields CDR1 GTSNPN and CDR2 SVGIG (reference sequence). The ends lost 5 bases at V and 0 bases at J; junction bases unmatched: 4. The CDR3 DNA is TGTGCCTGGGGGACAGGGCTGAACCAAGAGACCCAGTACTTC. Its protein is CAWGTGLNQETQYF.

This chain joins TRBV10-3 and TRBJ1-3; 7 bases are a match to TRBD1. Trimming at V came to 10 bases and at J to 0 bases, leaving 6 bases not matched to a gene. The length of the CDR3 is 14 residues. Germline CDR1 ENHRY, CDR2 SYGVKD. The CDR3 bases are TGTGCCACTCAGGGGGACAGCTCTGGAAACACCATATATTTT. Translated: CATQGDSSGNTIYF.

This sequence joins TRBV6-5 and TRBJ2-3; a possible D gene is TRBD2 (6 bases). Per germline, CDR1 MNHEY and CDR2 SVGAGI. The CDR3 is 15 residues long. The V end lost 7 bases, the J end lost 3 bases, and 17 bases lay between the germline ends. CDR3 loop: CASIPFAGSTDTQYF. The DNA of the CDR3 is TGTGCCAGCATTCCCTTTGCGGGAAGTACAGATACGCAGTATTTT.

This clone was seen a handful of times. The chain combines TRBV24-1 with TRBJ2-5, with TRBD2 identical over 8 bases. Trimming took 4 bases from V and 9 from J; bases not matched to a gene: 15. This CDR3 has 16 amino acids. Looked up from germline, CDR1 is KGHDR and CDR2 is SFDVKD. The CDR3 coding sequence is TGTGCCACCAGTGAGACTAGCGCTAACGGAATAGTATCCCAGTACTTC. Amino acids: CATSETSANGIVSQYF.

V gene TRBV7-6 combines with J gene TRBJ2-7; 7 bases map to TRBD1. The V gene end was trimmed by 5 bases and the J gene end by 2 bases; junction bases not matched to a gene: 6. The CDR3 has 14 amino acids. CDR1 and CDR2 (germline): SGHVS, FNYEAQ. As DNA, the CDR3 is TGTGCCAGCAGCCCCGGAGACAGGGCCTACGAGCAGTACTTC. Translation gives CASSPGDRAYEQYF.

This sequence joins TRBV11-2 and TRBJ1-1, with no clear D. Germline V gives CDR1 SGHAT, CDR2 FQNNGV. The CDR3 runs to 12 residues. The V end lost 6 bases, the J end lost 4 bases, and 9 bases lay between the germline ends. DNA of the CDR3: TGTGCCAGCAGTCCAGTCGCCACTGAAGCTTTCTTT. It translates to CASSPVATEAFF.

The chain uses TRBV7-6 and TRBJ2-3; D is perhaps TRBD2 (6 bases). V shed 5 bases and J shed 1 base, with 16 bases lying between them. The CDR3 is made up of 16 amino acids. Germline CDR1 reads SGHVS; CDR2 reads FNYEAQ. This chain's CDR3 is CASSAGRGRRTDTQYF. The DNA of the CDR3 is TGTGCCAGCAGCGCCGGGAGAGGGAGGCGCACAGATACGCAGTATTTT. The variable domain in full, with the rest retrieved from reference TRBV7-6 and TRBJ2-3, is GAGVSQSPRYKVTKRGQDVALRCDPISGHVSLYWYRQALGQGPEFLTYFNYEAQQDKSGLPNDRFSAERPEGSISTLTIQRTEQRDSAMYRCASSAGRGRRTDTQYFGPGTRLTVL.

The rearrangement links TRBV9 to TRBJ2-4; possible D gene TRBD2, 6 bases. The CDR3 extends over 15 amino acids. V was clipped by 4 bases and J by 6 bases, with 17 bases between them. Germline V gene sequence: CDR1 SGDLS, CDR2 YYNGEE. The CDR3 DNA sequence: TGTGCCAGCAGCCCTCGGACTCCCGGGGGAAACATTCAGTACTTC. This gives the protein CASSPRTPGGNIQYF.

This clone is a singleton in its sample. This chain uses TRBV18 with TRBJ2-3; D might be TRBD1 (6 bases). The V end was cut by 1 base, the J end by 6 bases, with 23 bases between. There are 18 residues in the CDR3. CDR1 KGHSH and CDR2 LQKENI come from the germline V gene. CDR3 DNA sequence: TGTGCCAGCTCACCACTTTCCGGCTTGAGGACAGAAGGGGATACGCAGTATTTT. Residues: CASSPLSGLRTEGDTQYF.

With regard to this clone: This sample includes further DNA sequences coding for the same CDR3. The V gene is TRBV5-1, the J gene TRBJ2-3; maybe TRBD1 (6 bases). This CDR3 comprises 13 residues. Trimming removed 0 bases at V and 6 bases at J, with 8 bases between. The germline V gene has CDR1 SGHRS and CDR2 YFSETQ. The CDR3 DNA sequence: TGCGCCAGCAGCTTGGCAGGGGAGGATACGCAGTATTTT. It yields the protein CASSLAGEDTQYF.

J is TRBJ1-2 and V is TRBV4-2; 8 bases agree with TRBD1. In germline, CDR1 is LGHNA, CDR2 YNFKEQ. Trimming at V came to 5 bases and at J to 5 bases, leaving 10 bases not matched to a gene. The CDR3 length is 15 residues. The CDR3 here is CASSTSSQGVYGYTF. CDR3 sequence (DNA): TGTGCCAGCAGCACATCCTCACAGGGGGTTTATGGCTACACCTTC.